One sample yielded the 26 T cell receptor beta chains listed below, sequenced in a study of T cells after yellow fever vaccination. Each CDR3 protein gets one entry after TCRdb re-called the 5' RACE reads with MiXCR. The table includes approximately 550,000 distinct CDR3 sequences, about 19% detected once. Sequenced here: PBMCs, sampled 15 days after the yellow fever booster vaccination. The receptors originated from a man aged 30 to 39 who received the YFV17D yellow fever vaccine.

This clonotype has only a few counts. The rearrangement links TRBV2 to TRBJ2-3; tentatively, D is TRBD2 (6 bases). Germline values: CDR1 SNHLY, CDR2 FYNNEI. Trimming stripped 6 bases from V and 6 bases from J, with 10 bases between. The length of the CDR3 is 12 residues. The CDR3 nucleotides are TGTGCCAGCAGGCCGGGAGAGGATACGCAGTATTTT. Protein: CASRPGEDTQYF.

J is TRBJ2-3 and V is TRBV29-1; D gene ambiguous. This CDR3 region has 14 residues. V gave up 4 bases and J gave up 0 bases, with 11 bases separating them. Looked up from germline, CDR1 is SQVTM and CDR2 is ANQGSEA. The CDR3: CSVVYFTSTDTQYF. The CDR3 nucleotides read TGCAGCGTTGTATACTTTACTAGCACAGATACGCAGTATTTT.

In this sample, this clonotype turned up a few times. The gene calls are TRBV5-5 and TRBJ2-3; D is unclear. Trimming cost V 4 bases and J 4 bases, with 13 bases left between them. The CDR3 is 14 amino acids. Looked up from germline, CDR1 is SGHKS and CDR2 is YYEKEE (reference sequence). As DNA, the CDR3 is TGTGCCAGCAGCCCCTATTGGTTGGCAGATACGCAGTATTTT. Amino acid sequence: CASSPYWLADTQYF.

The chain recombines TRBV7-2 with TRBJ2-5; TRBD2 agrees at 9 bases. J gave up 4 bases and V 3 bases, and 3 bases lay outside the gene matches. The CDR3 extends over 14 amino acids. Germline V gene sequence: CDR1 SGHTA, CDR2 FQGNSA. CDR3 coding DNA: TGTGCCAGCAGCTTCCTGACTAGCGGAGAGACCCAGTACTTC. Translation: CASSFLTSGETQYF.

The chain uses TRBV6-2 or TRBV6-3 and TRBJ2-7; D is ambiguous. CDR1 and CDR2 from the germline V gene are MNHEY and SVGEGT. With 4 bases removed from V and 3 bases from J, the gap between germline ends came to 10 bases. The CDR3 runs to 13 residues. In DNA form, the CDR3 reads TGTGCCAGCAGTTTAGCATCGCTCTACGAGCAGTACTTC. Its translation is CASSLASLYEQYF.

Only a few counts were recorded for this clonotype. V and J are TRBV10-1 and TRBJ2-4; the D gene is possibly TRBD1 (7 bases). CDR3 size: 14 residues. V dropped 2 bases and J dropped 8 bases, with 13 bases sitting between them. The V gene's germline CDR1 is WNHNN and CDR2 SYGVQD (reference sequence). The CDR3 region has the DNA TGCGCCAGCAGTGAGAGTGCCAGGGGGGACATTCAGTACTTC. Residues: CASSESARGDIQYF.

The chain couples TRBV2 to TRBJ2-2; D call uncertain. The V gene lost 3 bases and the J gene lost 2 bases, with 7 bases spanning the gap. Germline CDR1 reads SNHLY; CDR2 reads FYNNEI. CDR3 length: 14 amino acids. The CDR3 sequence is CASSEWGNTGELFF. Here the CDR3 DNA reads TGTGCCAGCAGTGAGTGGGGAAACACCGGGGAGCTGTTTTTT.

A few counts support this clonotype. This chain connects TRBV7-2 to TRBJ2-3; no clear D gene. The V gene lost 0 bases and the J gene lost 1 base, with 11 bases spanning the gap. Germline-derived CDR1 and CDR2 are SGHTA and FQGNSA. The length of the CDR3 is 16 residues. CDR3 residues: CASSLARSRRTDTQYF. The CDR3 nucleotides read TGTGCCAGCAGCTTAGCGCGGTCCAGGCGCACAGATACGCAGTATTTT.

This clonotype has at least ten counts. The chain uses TRBV29-1 and TRBJ2-1; unclear D gene. V was cut by 2 bases and J by 2 bases, with 1 base left in between. Germline CDR1 and CDR2: SQVTM and ANQGSEA. The length of the CDR3 is 11 residues. The CDR3 reads CSVEPYNEQFF. DNA for the CDR3: TGCAGCGTTGAACCCTACAATGAGCAGTTCTTC.

This clonotype was seen only a few times. V is TRBV7-2 and J is TRBJ1-1; D gene ambiguous. Germline V gene lookup returns CDR1 SGHTA and CDR2 FQGNSA. The CDR3 spans 13 residues. The V and J ends lost 2 bases and 10 bases respectively, with 14 bases between them. CDR3 nucleotide sequence: TGTGCCAGCAGCTTACTCCCCCTTGGCGGAGCTTTCTTT. Translated: CASSLLPLGGAFF.

The chain recombines TRBV14 with TRBJ1-1; 7 bases map to TRBD1. CDR3 length equals 16 residues. The germline gives CDR1 SGHDN, CDR2 FVKESK. The junction had 11 bases not matched to a gene; V was cut back by 1 base and J by 6 bases. CDR3 coding DNA: TGTGCCAGCAGCCAAGGCAGGACAGGCTTACACTCTGAAGCTTTCTTT. It specifies CASSQGRTGLHSEAFF.

In its sample, this clonotype was seen a few times. The chain recombines TRBV4-2 with TRBJ2-1; D may be TRBD2 (6 bases). Germline V gene lookup returns CDR1 LGHNA and CDR2 YNFKEQ. The CDR3 is 17 amino acids. V gave up 0 bases and J gave up 5 bases, with 17 bases separating them. This CDR3 is CASSQDLGVAAHNEQFF. The CDR3 DNA is TGTGCCAGCAGCCAAGATCTAGGGGTAGCGGCTCACAATGAGCAGTTCTTC.

The V call is TRBV7-2, the J call TRBJ2-3, with 8 positions matching TRBD2. V lost 5 bases and J lost 6; bases outside the gene matches: 7. The CDR3 is 14 residues long. The germline CDR1 and CDR2 sequences are SGHTA and FQGNSA. The chain's CDR3 is CASSRGLASDTQYF. The CDR3 DNA sequence: TGTGCCAGCAGCCGTGGACTAGCATCCGATACGCAGTATTTT.

This rearrangement joins TRBV6-5 to TRBJ2-7; 10 nucleotides agree with TRBD1. CDR3 length: 13 amino acids. From germline, CDR1 is MNHEY and CDR2 SVGAGI. Trimming took 10 bases from V and 3 from J; bases not matched to a gene: 6. CDR3 loop: CATAGQGLYEQYF. DNA for the CDR3: TGTGCCACCGCGGGACAGGGGCTCTACGAGCAGTACTTC.

This chain joins TRBV6-5 and TRBJ2-4; D tentatively reads TRBD1 or TRBD2 (5 bases each). CDR3 length equals 16 residues. Trimming cost V 2 bases and J 0 bases, with 11 bases left between them. The germline V gene has CDR1 MNHEY and CDR2 SVGAGI. DNA of the CDR3: TGTGCCAGCAGTTACGCCCGTGGGGGAGCCAAAAACATTCAGTACTTC. Amino acids: CASSYARGGAKNIQYF.

Remarks on this clonotype: As the CDR3 is not closed by the conserved phenylalanine or tryptophan, this likely results from a read error. The V call is TRBV7-2, the J call TRBJ1-1; D is undetermined. The CDR3 covers 13 residues. CDR1 and CDR2 (germline): SGHTA, FQGNSA. The germline V and J ends were trimmed by 2 bases and 4 bases, with 8 bases remaining between them. The CDR3 spells CASSLTRPTEAFL. CDR3 DNA sequence: TGTGCCAGCAGCTTAACGAGACCCACTGAAGCTTTCCTT.

The CDR3 DNA reads TGTGCCAGCAGCGTAGAGGCCACCAGAACCACAGATACGCAGTATTTT. Its protein product is CASSVEATRTTDTQYF. The chain is built from TRBV9 and TRBJ2-3; D call uncertain. The CDR3 has 16 residues. V was shortened by 0 bases and J by 2 bases, with 13 bases between the two germline ends. Germline lookup yields CDR1 SGDLS and CDR2 YYNGEE.

The genes are TRBV20-1 and TRBJ1-2, with 7 bases matching TRBD1. CDR1 and CDR2 (germline): DFQATT, SNEGSKA (reference sequence). The CDR3 extends over 12 amino acids. J was trimmed by 4 bases and V by 6 bases; bases with no gene match: 5. CDR3 bases: TGCAGTGCAGGGACAGAAGGCTATGGCTACACCTTC. Its translation is CSAGTEGYGYTF.

As concerns this clonotype: A junction end diverges from the germline sequence, so it may reflect a read error. The chain recombines TRBV7-7 with TRBJ1-1; the D is unclear. This CDR3 is 13 amino acids long. The germline CDR1 and CDR2 sequences are SSHAT and FNYEAQ (reference sequence). CDR3 amino acids: CASSLAPDTEAFF. The CDR3 DNA is TGTGCTAGCAGTCTTGCCCCAGACACTGAAGCTTTCTTT.

The V and J genes are TRBV4-3 and TRBJ1-1, with D unresolved. Trimming removed 5 bases from V and 2 bases from J, with 12 bases in between. This CDR3 spans 14 amino acids. Germline V lookup: CDR1 LGHNA, CDR2 YSLEER. The CDR3: CASSAQWGNTEAFF. The CDR3 bases are TGCGCCAGCAGCGCCCAGTGGGGTAACACTGAAGCTTTCTTT.

This clonotype was recorded at least ten times. The chain carries TRBV4-2 and TRBJ2-3; D is undetermined. This CDR3 is built from 16 residues. Germline V lookup: CDR1 LGHNA, CDR2 YNFKEQ. Deletions cut 0 bases from V and 5 bases from J, with 15 bases between. The DNA for the CDR3 is TGTGCCAGCAGCCAAGAATCGGGTCTAGGCCAAGATACGCAGTATTTT. Translation: CASSQESGLGQDTQYF.

This clonotype was observed a few times. This chain connects TRBV7-9 to TRBJ2-7; 13 bases align to TRBD2. Germline V lookup: CDR1 SEHNR, CDR2 FQNEAQ (reference sequence). The CDR3 is 16 residues long. With V trimmed by 3 bases and J by 2 bases, 4 bases remained unmatched. CDR3 region: CASSFRTSGGTYEQYF. The CDR3 DNA follows: TGTGCCAGCAGCTTTCGGACTAGCGGGGGAACCTACGAGCAGTACTTC.

The chain carries TRBV6-2 or TRBV6-3 and TRBJ2-1; no clear D gene. The CDR3 is 16 amino acids. The germline gives CDR1 MNHEY, CDR2 SVGEGT. Between the trimmed V and J ends, which lost 0 bases and 0 bases, there was a span of 9 bases. CDR3 coding DNA: TGTGCCAGCAGTTACTCTGAGCAGCACTCCTACAATGAGCAGTTCTTC. This codes for CASSYSEQHSYNEQFF.

This clonotype was seen only a few times. The chain joins TRBV4-3 to TRBJ2-2, with D perhaps assigned TRBD1 or TRBD2 (6 bases each). The length of the CDR3 is 15 residues. The V and J ends lost 2 bases and 7 bases respectively, with 14 bases between them. Per the germline V gene, CDR1 is LGHNA and CDR2 is YSLEER. The CDR3 bases are TGCGCCAGCAGCCAATCCGGGGGCTGGGGCGGGGAGCTGTTTTTT. It specifies CASSQSGGWGGELFF.

Turning to this clonotype: A read error may be the cause here, since a much bigger clone is one base away. The chain employs TRBV6-2 or TRBV6-3 and TRBJ2-7; 10 bases fit TRBD2. CDR1 MNHEY and CDR2 SVGEGT come from the germline V gene. The CDR3 has 15 residues. J was trimmed by 0 bases and V by 2 bases; bases with no gene match: 1. The CDR3 loop reads CASSYPSGSSYEQYF. Here the CDR3 DNA reads TGTGCCAGCAGTTACCCTAGCGGGAGCTCCTACGAGCAGTACTTC.

In its sample, this clonotype was seen a few times. CDR3 DNA sequence: TGTGCCAGCAGCCCCGGGACTAGCGGGAGAGTTTACAATGAGCAGTTCTTC. Translating it yields CASSPGTSGRVYNEQFF. The chain links TRBV3-1 to TRBJ2-1; TRBD2 matches at 14 bases. Germline CDR1 is LGHDT and CDR2 is YNNKEL (reference sequence). The CDR3 is 17 amino acids. The J segment lost 4 bases and the V segment lost 4 bases, leaving 6 bases of the junction unmatched.